This T cell receptor beta chain was observed in a study of shared clonotypes between healthy human individuals. Turning to the study itself: A few men and a couple of women, aged 18 to 49, were donors.

Measured with immunoSEQ multiplex PCR; TCRdb has only the in-frame clones, and not every one. The table includes 2.3 million or so clones, approximately 95% detected once. CDR1 and CDR2 from the germline V gene are SGHNT and YYREEE (reference sequence). The CDR3 contains 13 residues. Trimming took 4 bases from V and 2 from J, leaving 8 bases between them. Sequencing was done on a sample of naive CD4+ T cells from PBMCs. Subset meaning: CD45RA+ positively selected. The J gene is TRBJ2-3, the V gene TRBV5-4, with D unclear. This TCR was sampled from a man aged 18-30 years in good health. Some clones in this sample may be carry-over from other donors' samples. CDR3 sequence (DNA): TGTGCCAGCAGCGTGCAATTCACAGATACGCAGTATTTT. Translation gives CASSVQFTDTQYF.